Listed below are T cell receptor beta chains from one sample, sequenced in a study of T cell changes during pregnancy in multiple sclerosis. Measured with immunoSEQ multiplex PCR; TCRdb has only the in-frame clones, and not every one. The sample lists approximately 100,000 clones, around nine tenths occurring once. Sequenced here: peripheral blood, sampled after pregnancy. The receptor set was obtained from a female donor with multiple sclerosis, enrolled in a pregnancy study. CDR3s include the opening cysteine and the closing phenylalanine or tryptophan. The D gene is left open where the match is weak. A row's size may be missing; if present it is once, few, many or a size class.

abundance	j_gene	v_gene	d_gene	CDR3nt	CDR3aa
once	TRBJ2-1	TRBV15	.	TGTGCCACCAGCAGACCTACAGCATACAATGAGCAGTTCTTC	CATSRPTAYNEQFF
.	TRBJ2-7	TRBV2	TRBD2	TGTGCCAGCAGTCAGGGACTAGCGGGCTACGAGCAGTACTTC	CASSQGLAGYEQYF
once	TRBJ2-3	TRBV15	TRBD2	TGTGCCTCACGTTTGGGGCGGGAGTCCCTGGATACGCAGTATTTT	CASRLGRESLDTQYF
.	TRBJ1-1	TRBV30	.	TGTGCCTGGAGTATGACAAGTTCCACTGAAGCTTTCTTT	CAWSMTSSTEAFF
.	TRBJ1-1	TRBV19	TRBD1	TGTGCCAGTAGTATAGTAGACAGGGTGGGCACTGAAGCTTTCTTT	CASSIVDRVGTEAFF
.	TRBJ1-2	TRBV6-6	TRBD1	TGTGCCAGCAGTTACCCACGCGCAGGGGGTATTAGCTACACCTTC	CASSYPRAGGISYTF
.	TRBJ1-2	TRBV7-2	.	TGTGCCAGCAGCCTCCGGAAAACCGCGGAGGGCTACACCTTC	CASSLRKTAEGYTF
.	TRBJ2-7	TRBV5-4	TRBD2	TGTGCCAGCAGCGCGGGACTAGCGGGTTCCTACGAGCAGTACTTC	CASSAGLAGSYEQYF
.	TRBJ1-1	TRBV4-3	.	TGCGCCAGCAGCCAAGATTGGGGCCAGGAAGCTTTCTTT	CASSQDWGQEAFF
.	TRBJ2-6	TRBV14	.	TGTGCCAGCAGCCAACTCAGGGGCTCTGGGGCCAACGTCCTGACTTTC	CASSQLRGSGANVLTF
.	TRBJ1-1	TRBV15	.	TGTGCCACCAGCAGGGATATAGGGAGGGCCACTGAAGCTTTCTTT	CATSRDIGRATEAFF
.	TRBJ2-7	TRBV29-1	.	TGCAGCTCCTCTGGCAGGGACTCCTACGAGCAGTACTTC	CSSSGRDSYEQYF
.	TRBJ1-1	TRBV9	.	TGTGCCAGCAGCGTTATGGGGGGCACTGAAGCTTTCTTT	CASSVMGGTEAFF
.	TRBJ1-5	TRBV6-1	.	TGTGCCAGCAGTGAAGCGCACAGATATAGCAATCAGCCCCAGCATTTT	CASSEAHRYSNQPQHF
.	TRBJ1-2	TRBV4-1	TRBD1	TGCGCCAGCAGCCACCGAATACAGGGGGCTCTCTATGGCTACACCTTC	CASSHRIQGALYGYTF
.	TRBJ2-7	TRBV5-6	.	TGTGCCAGCAGCCTGAGCCACGAGCAGTACTTC	CASSLSHEQYF
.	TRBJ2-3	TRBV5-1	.	TGCGCCAGCAGCTTGACGGGGGTCAGCACAGATACGCAGTATTTT	CASSLTGVSTDTQYF
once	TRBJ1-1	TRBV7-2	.	TGTGCCAGCAGCTTAGTGTTAGGGGTGGCCACTGAAGCTTTCTTT	CASSLVLGVATEAFF
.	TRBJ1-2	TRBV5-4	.	TGTGCCAGCAGCTTGGGGGGCACCTATGGCTACACCTTC	CASSLGGTYGYTF
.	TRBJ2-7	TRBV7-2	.	TGTGCCAGCAGCTTAGCCCTTGGCCAATTCGAGCAGTACTTC	CASSLALGQFEQYF
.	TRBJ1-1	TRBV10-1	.	TGCGCCAGCAGTGAGGGAGGGAAGGTTGAAGCTTTCTTT	CASSEGGKVEAFF
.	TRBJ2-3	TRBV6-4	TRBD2	TGTGCCAGCTCTTTAGCGGGAGGGACAGATACGCAGTATTTT	CASSLAGGTDTQYF
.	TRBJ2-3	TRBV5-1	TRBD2	TGCGCCAGCAGCTCGGGACTAGCGGGGGCCACAGATACGCAGTATTTT	CASSSGLAGATDTQYF
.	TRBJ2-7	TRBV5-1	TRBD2	TGCGCCAGCAGCCAGACTAGCGGATTCTACGAGCAGTACTTC	CASSQTSGFYEQYF
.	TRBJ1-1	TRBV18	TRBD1	TGTGCCAGCTCACCGAACAGGGGCTTCGGGAACACTGAAGCTTTCTTT	CASSPNRGFGNTEAFF